One sample yielded the 16 T cell receptor beta chains listed below, sequenced in a study of T cell repertoires in cytomegalovirus infection. TCRdb itself ran the reads through MiXCR, one entry per CDR3 protein. The sample has roughly 600,000 distinct CDR3 sequences; less than 25% are singletons. The sample taken for sequencing was CD8+ T cells from PBMCs. The source of these receptors is a human donor in good health (CMV status not recorded). Some clones in this sample may be carry-over from other donors' samples.

This sequence joins TRBV28 and TRBJ2-2; 10 bases map to TRBD2. V shed 7 bases, J shed 5 bases, and the junction held 10 bases outside the gene matches. Germline V gene sequence: CDR1 MDHEN, CDR2 SYDVKM. This CDR3 contains 16 residues. The CDR3 nucleotides are TGTGCCAGCACCAAAGCAGTAGCGGGGGGTACCGGGGAGCTGTTTTTT. Amino acid sequence: CASTKAVAGGTGELFF.

There are a few counts of this clonotype. V gene TRBV20-1 combines with J gene TRBJ1-5; the D gene is possibly TRBD1 (6 bases). Trimming removed 6 bases from V and 1 base from J, with 13 bases in between. CDR3 length equals 14 residues. CDR1 is DFQATT and CDR2 is SNEGSKA in the germline V gene (reference sequence). As DNA, the CDR3 is TGCAGTGCCGCGTCTACAGGGAGCAATCAGCCCCAGCATTTT. It yields the protein CSAASTGSNQPQHF.

This clonotype was observed a handful of times. Written as DNA, the CDR3 is TGTGCCAGCAGTTACACGCTACGTAGCGGGGGGTCTCCTTTCGAGCAGTTCTTC. Its protein product is CASSYTLRSGGSPFEQFF. The chain joins TRBV6-6 to TRBJ2-1; 10 bases are shared with TRBD2. CDR1 and CDR2 (germline): MNHNY, SVGAGI (reference sequence). Losses at the gene ends were 2 bases for V and 10 bases for J; bases not matched to a gene: 17. CDR3 length equals 18 residues.

This clonotype occurred many times. The V call is TRBV7-2, the J call TRBJ1-3; no clear D. The CDR3 is 15 amino acids. V lost 3 bases and J 0 bases, leaving 9 bases between the germline ends. In germline, CDR1 is SGHTA, CDR2 FQGNSA. CDR3 nucleotides: TGTGCCAGCAGCTTCAGCGGAAGCTCTGGAAACACCATATATTTT. This translates into CASSFSGSSGNTIYF.

This clonotype was seen many times. The chain uses TRBV7-9 and TRBJ1-5; no reliable D call. The CDR3 spans 12 residues. V lost 5 bases and J lost 5, with 7 bases in between. Germline values: CDR1 SEHNR, CDR2 FQNEAQ (reference sequence). CDR3 sequence reads: CASSPFDQPQHF. Written as DNA, the CDR3 is TGTGCCAGCAGCCCCTTCGATCAGCCCCAGCATTTT.

This clonotype was counted many times. The CDR3 protein is CASSYSFDNEQFF. CDR3 in DNA: TGTGCCAGCAGTTACTCGTTCGACAATGAGCAGTTCTTC. The genes are TRBV6-5 and TRBJ2-1; D ambiguous. V was trimmed by 0 bases and J by 5 bases, leaving 5 bases between them. CDR1 and CDR2 (germline): MNHEY, SVGAGI. CDR3 length equals 13 residues.

Notes on this clonotype: The junction does not match germline at one end; this may be a read error. The chain joins TRBV6-5 to TRBJ2-1, with 7 bases that match TRBD2. This CDR3 comprises 15 residues. Germline lookup yields CDR1 MNHEY and CDR2 SVGAGI. In DNA form, the CDR3 reads TGCGCCAGCAGCCGACTAGCAGGGCCTTACAATGAGCAGTTCTTC. It specifies CASSRLAGPYNEQFF.

Ten or more counts support this clonotype. The rearrangement links TRBV7-6 to TRBJ1-5; 11 bases match TRBD1. V was pared by 0 bases and J by 6 bases, with 7 bases of the junction left unmatched. The V gene's germline CDR1 is SGHVS and CDR2 FNYEAQ. The CDR3 consists of 17 residues. The CDR3 coding sequence is TGTGCCAGCAGCTTAGCAGTAGGACAGGGGGCTTCTCAGCCCCAGCATTTT. It encodes CASSLAVGQGASQPQHF.

The chain is built from TRBV7-9 and TRBJ2-7; 8 nucleotides agree with TRBD1. In germline, CDR1 is SEHNR, CDR2 FQNEAQ (reference sequence). CDR3 length: 16 amino acids. The junction had 12 bases not matched to a gene; V was cut back by 5 bases and J by 3 bases. Here the CDR3 reads CASSAGTGPTRYEQYF. Here the CDR3 DNA reads TGTGCCAGCAGCGCCGGGACAGGCCCAACCCGCTACGAGCAGTACTTC.

This rearrangement joins TRBV7-3 to TRBJ2-3; D is uncertain. CDR1 and CDR2 from the germline V gene are SGHTA and FQGTGA. This CDR3 is built from 15 residues. Trimming pared 0 bases from V and 2 bases from J, leaving 9 bases between. The CDR3 loop reads CASSLTSQTTDTQYF. For the CDR3, the DNA is TGTGCCAGCAGCTTAACAAGTCAGACCACAGATACGCAGTATTTT.

To note about this clonotype: A much larger clone lies one base from this, so it may be a read error. CDR3 in DNA: TGTGTCAGCAGCGAGGGACAGGGGTGGGGCACAGATACGCAGTATTTT. Residues: CVSSEGQGWGTDTQYF. The chain has TRBV7-2 and TRBJ2-3, with TRBD1 matching over 10 bases. The germline V gene has CDR1 SGHTA and CDR2 FQGNSA. CDR3 length: 16 residues. The full variable domain, rest sourced from reference TRBV7-2 and TRBJ2-3, is GAGVSQSPSNKVTEKGKDVELRCDPISGHTALYWYRQSLGQGLEFLIYFQGNSAPDKSGLPSDRFSAERTGGSVSTLTIQRTQQEDSAVYLCVSSEGQGWGTDTQYFGPGTRLTVL.

This clonotype has only a few counts. The CDR3 region is CSARDLRSSYEQYF. The CDR3 DNA reads as TGCAGTGCTAGAGATTTACGGAGCTCCTACGAGCAGTACTTC. The chain couples TRBV20-1 to TRBJ2-7; D not resolved. CDR3 length: 14 residues. From germline, CDR1 is DFQATT and CDR2 SNEGSKA (reference sequence). Deletions cut 0 bases from V and 0 bases from J, with 9 bases between.

This chain links TRBV20-1 with TRBJ2-1; 9 bases are shared with TRBD1. V lost 6 bases and J lost 6; bases outside the gene matches: 6. Germline V CDR1 and CDR2: DFQATT, SNEGSKA (reference sequence). CDR3 length: 13 residues. The CDR3 loop reads CSALKTGGNEQFF. Here the CDR3 DNA reads TGCAGTGCACTAAAGACAGGGGGCAATGAGCAGTTCTTC.

This clonotype was detected only a few times. The CDR3 loop reads CASSYWDGDGYTF. CDR3 bases: TGTGCCAGCAGTTACTGGGACGGCGATGGCTACACCTTC. The chain recombines TRBV6-8 with TRBJ1-2, with D tentatively TRBD1 (5 bases). Trimming removed 1 base at V and 6 bases at J, with 9 bases between. Germline values: CDR1 MNHGY, CDR2 SAAAGT. The CDR3 sequence is 13 residues long.

The chain employs TRBV4-3 and TRBJ2-2; D remains ambiguous. V dropped 3 bases and J dropped 5 bases, with 13 bases sitting between them. The CDR3 contains 15 residues. Germline CDR1 and CDR2: LGHNA and YSLEER. The CDR3 coding sequence is TGCGCCAGCAGCCACTTAGTCCGTTGGACCGGGGAGCTGTTTTTT. Its protein product is CASSHLVRWTGELFF.

This clonotype was counted a single time. V usage is TRBV2 and J usage is TRBJ2-7, with D tentatively TRBD1 or TRBD2 (7 bases each). The CDR3 length is 16 residues. Germline loops: CDR1 SNHLY, CDR2 FYNNEI. The ends were cut back, 7 bases at V and 4 bases at J, with 23 bases in the middle. DNA for the CDR3: TGTGCCAGCAACCCACGACAGGGAGGGACGATTTACGAGCAGTACTTC. Translated: CASNPRQGGTIYEQYF.